This TCR beta chain was recorded in a study of blood T cell repertoires in COVID-19. Overall study context: Nucleic acid was either cDNA or gDNA, and it came from T cells, B-cell-depleted T cells, or PBMCs.

Per the original methods: Nucleated cell number was recorded as an estimate derived from reference gene primer amplification. The table came from immunoSEQ multiplex PCR; TCRdb's copy has only in-frame clones and leaves some out. V and J calls and clone size follow that table, whereas D and trimming were derived from the DNA. Of tens of thousands of clones detected, approximately 79% appear once; the ten largest clones hold approximately 33%. The V segment lost 0 bases and the J segment 7 bases; nucleotides outside the gene matches: 10. CDR1 and CDR2 (germline): SGHVS, FQNEAQ. There are 16 residues in the CDR3.

The chain links TRBV7-8 to TRBJ2-7; 9 bases agree with TRBD2. The sequencing input was peripheral blood. The sequence was collected from an elderly woman with acute or convalescent COVID-19. The CDR3 protein is CASSLAHGGRASEQYF. CDR3 coding DNA: TGTGCCAGCAGCTTAGCGCATGGCGGGAGGGCCTCTGAGCAGTACTTC.